This T cell receptor beta chain was recovered during a study of T cells in Graves' hyperthyroidism and ophthalmopathy. A few counts support this clonotype. Researchers amplified the TCR beta CDR3 regions from RNA transcripts. The HTBI primer set served for first-round RT-PCR of the TCR CDR3. Each CDR3 protein is one row after TCRdb ran MiXCR on the multiplex PCR reads. The table records a few hundred thousand distinct CDR3 sequences, 15% of them present only once. V lost 2 bases and J lost 4; bases outside the gene matches: 4. Germline CDR1 reads MNHEY; CDR2 reads SVGEGT. The CDR3 is made up of 16 amino acids. Stable Graves' hyperthyroidism meant no ophthalmopathy progression within 18 months. Patients between 18 and 65 years old had hyperthyroidism, newly diagnosed and lasting under 2 months. It was roughly 10 ml of fresh peripheral blood that supplied the PBMCs.

J is TRBJ2-5 and V is TRBV6-2 or TRBV6-3; 13 bases agree with TRBD2. This receptor was taken from a woman in her 30s with Graves' hyperthyroidism. Sequenced input: blood. CDR3: CASSYGLAGVSETQYF. CDR3 nucleotide sequence: TGTGCCAGCAGTTACGGACTAGCGGGAGTATCAGAGACCCAGTACTTC.